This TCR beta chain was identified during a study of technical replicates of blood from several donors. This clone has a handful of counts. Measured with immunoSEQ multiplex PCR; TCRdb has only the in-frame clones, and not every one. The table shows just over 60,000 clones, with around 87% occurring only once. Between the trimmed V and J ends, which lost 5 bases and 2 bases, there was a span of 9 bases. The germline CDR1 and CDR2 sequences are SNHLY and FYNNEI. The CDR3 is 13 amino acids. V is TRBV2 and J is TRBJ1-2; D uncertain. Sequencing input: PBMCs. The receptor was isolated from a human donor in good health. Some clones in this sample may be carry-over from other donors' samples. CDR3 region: CASSPQLNYGYTF. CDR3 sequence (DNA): TGTGCCAGCAGTCCACAGTTGAACTATGGCTACACCTTC.